Following are 23 T cell receptor beta chains from one sample sequenced in a study of T cell repertoires in cytomegalovirus infection. TCRdb reanalysed the reads using MiXCR and keeps one entry per CDR3 protein. Of about 740,000 distinct CDR3 sequences listed, 35% were seen once; the top ten hold around 2.8%. Specimen: PBMCs. Receptor source: a human donor in good health (CMV status not recorded). Some clones in this sample may be carry-over from other donors' samples.

The chain uses TRBV7-6 and TRBJ2-3, with 7 bases fitting TRBD2. V was pared by 2 bases and J by 0 bases, with 5 bases of the junction left unmatched. Germline V gives CDR1 SGHVS, CDR2 FNYEAQ. The CDR3 is made up of 16 amino acids. The chain's CDR3 is CASSLLGLYSTDTQYF. The CDR3 DNA follows: TGTGCCAGCAGCTTACTGGGACTATATAGCACAGATACGCAGTATTTT.

V is TRBV12-3 or TRBV12-4 and J is TRBJ2-1, with 7 bases lining up with TRBD2. The ends lost 5 bases at V and 6 bases at J; junction bases unmatched: 10. This CDR3 is 15 amino acids long. As DNA, the CDR3 is TGTGCCAGCAGTCCCCAAGCGGGAATGGGCAATGAGCAGTTCTTC. This codes for CASSPQAGMGNEQFF.

This rearrangement joins TRBV6-6 to TRBJ2-2; D is unclear. Germline CDR1 and CDR2: MNHNY and SVGAGI (reference sequence). The CDR3 is 15 residues long. With 5 bases removed from V and 6 bases from J, the gap between germline ends came to 16 bases. The CDR3 loop is CASSVLTSRAGELFF. CDR3 DNA: TGTGCCAGCAGTGTCCTGACGTCAAGGGCCGGGGAGCTGTTTTTT.

This clonotype was seen at least ten times. The V and J genes are TRBV7-9 and TRBJ2-3; D is uncertain. Trimming took off 4 bases at V and 9 bases at J, with 11 bases between the two ends. There are 12 residues in the CDR3. CDR1 and CDR2 from the germline V gene are SEHNR and FQNEAQ (reference sequence). The DNA for the CDR3 is TGTGCCAGCAGCTCCACCCTGGACACGCAGTATTTT. It is translated as CASSSTLDTQYF.

V usage is TRBV19 and J usage is TRBJ2-3; 8 nucleotides line up with TRBD2. Germline V gene data show CDR1 as LNHDA and CDR2 as SQIVND (reference sequence). The V segment lost 10 bases and the J segment 2 bases; nucleotides outside the gene matches: 14. The CDR3 is 16 residues long. CDR3 in DNA: TGTGCCACCCTCCTTTGGGTAGCGGGGACCACAGATACGCAGTATTTT. It is translated as CATLLWVAGTTDTQYF.

This clonotype has ten or more counts. The genes are TRBV6-4 and TRBJ1-1; D ambiguous. Germline-derived CDR1 and CDR2 are MRHNA and SNTAGT. The CDR3 runs to 13 residues. V dropped 6 bases and J dropped 1 base, with 9 bases sitting between them. Here the CDR3 DNA reads TGTGCCAGCAGAAATCAGGAGAACACTGAAGCTTTCTTT. Its protein is CASRNQENTEAFF.

Turning to this clonotype: One end of the junction is discordant with germline, which a read error may explain. The chain couples TRBV7-2 to TRBJ2-1, with 8 nucleotides matching TRBD2. CDR1 is SGHTA and CDR2 is FQGNSA in the germline V gene. CDR3 length: 15 amino acids. The CDR3 spells CASVPGTSGFHEKFF. The CDR3 DNA follows: TGTGCCAGCGTACCAGGGACTAGTGGGTTTCATGAGAAGTTCTTC. Full variable domain (rest looked up from reference TRBV7-2 and TRBJ2-1): GAGVSQSPSNKVTEKGKDVELRCDPISGHTALYWYRQSLGQGLEFLIYFQGNSAPDKSGLPSDRFSAERTGGSVSTLTIQRTQQEDSAVYLCASVPGTSGFHEKFFGPGTRLTVL.

The V gene is TRBV12-3 or TRBV12-4, the J gene TRBJ1-2; maybe TRBD1 (6 bases). Between the trimmed V and J ends, which lost 8 bases and 4 bases, there was a span of 14 bases. The CDR3 runs 13 residues. The CDR3, as DNA: TGTGCCAGCTGCCAACAGGGTGGCTATGGCTACACCTTC. It is translated as CASCQQGGYGYTF.

This clonotype was detected a few times. This chain connects TRBV6-6 to TRBJ2-7; tentatively, D is TRBD1 (5 bases). V was cut by 10 bases and J by 2 bases, with 9 bases left in between. The CDR3 extends over 11 amino acids. The germline V gene encodes CDR1 MNHNY and CDR2 SVGAGI (reference sequence). The CDR3 DNA sequence: TGTGCCAATCAGGGCCCCTACGAGCAGTACTTC. Residues: CANQGPYEQYF.

The chain carries TRBV3-1 and TRBJ1-2; D remains unclear. The CDR3 spans 12 residues. V lost 8 bases, J lost 6 bases, and 13 bases lay in between. Per germline, CDR1 LGHDT and CDR2 YNNKEL (reference sequence). The CDR3 here is CASGRSQHGYTF. CDR3 DNA: TGTGCCAGCGGACGATCACAGCATGGCTACACCTTC.

This chain uses TRBV2 with TRBJ1-1; perhaps TRBD1 as D (5 bases). The germline V and J ends were trimmed by 0 bases and 13 bases, with 18 bases remaining between them. The CDR3 is 14 amino acids. Germline assignment: CDR1 SNHLY and CDR2 FYNNEI. As DNA, the CDR3 is TGTGCCAGCAGTGAAGCGCTTCGGGGGTTAGAGGATTTCTTT. Amino acid sequence: CASSEALRGLEDFF.

This clonotype was counted ten times or more. The rearrangement uses TRBV19 and TRBJ2-7, with D maybe TRBD2 (5 bases). Trimming shortened V by 2 bases and J by 7 bases, and 9 bases separated the two germline ends. The length of the CDR3 is 12 residues. The germline CDR1 and CDR2 sequences are LNHDA and SQIVND (reference sequence). DNA for the CDR3: TGTGCCAGTAGTATAACGACGGGGGAGCAGTACTTC. Translation gives CASSITTGEQYF.

The table lists this clonotype with a few counts. The V gene is TRBV20-1, the J gene TRBJ1-5; 7 nucleotides agree with TRBD1. The V gene's germline CDR1 is DFQATT and CDR2 SNEGSKA (reference sequence). Trimming removed 8 bases from V and 5 bases from J; junction bases left unmatched: 9. CDR3 size: 13 residues. Here the CDR3 reads CSTRTGVDQPQHF. CDR3 coding DNA: TGCAGTACCAGGACAGGCGTAGATCAGCCCCAGCATTTT.

The sample holds one count of this clonotype. This could be a read error, since a much larger clone is one nucleotide away. The rearrangement joins TRBV11-2 to TRBJ1-6; D is unresolved. Germline assignment: CDR1 SGHAT and CDR2 FQNNGV. The CDR3 loop spans 14 amino acids. The CDR3 loop reads CSSSFDGGVSPLHF. In nucleotides, the CDR3 is TGTTCCAGCAGTTTTGACGGAGGAGTGTCACCCCTCCACTTT.

The chain links TRBV10-3 to TRBJ2-3; D not certain. CDR3 length: 13 amino acids. Germline V gene data show CDR1 as ENHRY and CDR2 as SYGVKD. The V and J ends lost 4 bases and 4 bases respectively, with 9 bases between them. CDR3: CAISGEFADTQYF. As DNA, the CDR3 is TGTGCCATCAGTGGAGAGTTTGCAGATACGCAGTATTTT.

In the case of this clonotype: Since the CDR3 does not end with the conserved phenylalanine or tryptophan, this likely comes from a read error. The chain couples TRBV29-1 to TRBJ1-2; no clear D gene. Trimming took 2 bases from V and 1 from J, leaving 5 bases between them. Per the germline V gene, CDR1 is SQVTM and CDR2 is ANQGSEA. This CDR3 is 12 amino acids long. The CDR3 sequence: CSVESFNYGYTL. In DNA, the CDR3 is TGCAGCGTTGAATCATTTAACTATGGCTACACCTTA.

The chain links TRBV6-5 to TRBJ1-1, with D possibly TRBD1 on 6 matching bases. Germline V gene lookup returns CDR1 MNHEY and CDR2 SVGAGI. The CDR3 totals 17 residues. V was trimmed by 2 bases and J by 1 base, leaving 17 bases between them. CDR3 in amino acids: CASSYRPPQGANTEAFF. The DNA of the CDR3 is TGTGCCAGCAGTTACCGTCCCCCACAGGGAGCGAACACTGAAGCTTTCTTT.

This clonotype was counted between two and nine times. The V call is TRBV11-3, the J call TRBJ2-7, with 7 bases matching TRBD1. The V gene end was trimmed by 3 bases and the J gene end by 0 bases; junction bases not matched to a gene: 5. Germline values: CDR1 SGHNT, CDR2 YENEEA. The CDR3 sequence is 15 residues long. The CDR3 is CASSFTGDSSYEQYF. CDR3 in DNA: TGTGCCAGCAGCTTTACAGGGGACAGCTCCTACGAGCAGTACTTC.

This chain uses TRBV7-6 with TRBJ2-5; no reliable D call. The CDR3 has 15 amino acids. Germline V gene sequence: CDR1 SGHVS, CDR2 FNYEAQ. The V and J ends lost 2 bases and 4 bases respectively, with 14 bases between them. The CDR3: CASSLFPSVRETQYF. The DNA of the CDR3 is TGTGCCAGCAGCTTATTTCCCTCCGTCCGAGAGACCCAGTACTTC.

This clonotype was detected a few times. The V and J genes are TRBV7-2 and TRBJ2-2; 7 bases are shared with TRBD2. Germline V CDR1 and CDR2: SGHTA, FQGNSA. The CDR3 covers 15 residues. The ends lost 0 bases at V and 7 bases at J; junction bases unmatched: 5. The CDR3 region has the DNA TGTGCCAGCAGCTTAGCCTTAGCGGGCATCGGGGAGCTGTTTTTT. This translates into CASSLALAGIGELFF.

The J gene is TRBJ2-1, the V gene TRBV10-3, with 13 positions matching TRBD2. Trimming removed 3 bases from V and 7 bases from J; junction bases left unmatched: 6. Germline V gene sequence: CDR1 ENHRY, CDR2 SYGVKD. This CDR3 region has 16 residues. The CDR3 region has the DNA TGTGCCATCAGTGACTCTGGGACTAGCGGGATAAATGAGCAGTTCTTC. This encodes CAISDSGTSGINEQFF.

With regard to this clonotype: Germline and junction disagree at one end, which may indicate a read error. The genes are TRBV6-1 and TRBJ1-4; D remains unclear. The CDR3 length is 14 residues. Germline V gives CDR1 MNHNS, CDR2 SASEGT. The CDR3 reads CASSDSSTNEKVFF. The CDR3 nucleotides are TGTGCCAGCAGTGATTCCTCAACTAATGAAAAAGTGTTTTTT.

This clonotype was picked up many times. This chain joins TRBV7-2 and TRBJ2-1; 10 nucleotides align to TRBD2. Germline V gene lookup returns CDR1 SGHTA and CDR2 FQGNSA. This CDR3 has 20 residues. The V gene end was trimmed by 4 bases and the J gene end by 6 bases; junction bases not matched to a gene: 21. As DNA, the CDR3 is TGTGCCAGCAGCTCACTAGCGGGACCACACCTGGGTCTTTCCATCAATGAGCAGTTCTTC. It codes for CASSSLAGPHLGLSINEQFF.